This T cell receptor (beta chain) was documented in a study of blood T cell repertoires in COVID-19. Turning to the study itself: Samples taken during acute and convalescent COVID-19 were collected in the United States, Italy and Spain.

Sequenced by immunoSEQ multiplex PCR; TCRdb stores in-frame clones only, minus some. This repertoire shows 210,000 or so clones, roughly 84% found once; its top ten account for roughly 5.6%. The V and J ends lost 0 bases and 4 bases respectively, with 14 bases between them. CDR1 is MNHEY, CDR2 SVGAGI, per germline. This CDR3 contains 16 residues. The rearrangement joins TRBV6-5 to TRBJ2-3; D perhaps matches TRBD2 (6 bases). The sample comprised peripheral blood. The clonotype was recovered from a woman aged 40-49 years who had recovered from COVID-19. The CDR3 sequence: CASSYSGGVGSDTQYF. For the CDR3, the DNA is TGTGCCAGCAGTTACTCGGGGGGAGTGGGGTCAGATACGCAGTATTTT.